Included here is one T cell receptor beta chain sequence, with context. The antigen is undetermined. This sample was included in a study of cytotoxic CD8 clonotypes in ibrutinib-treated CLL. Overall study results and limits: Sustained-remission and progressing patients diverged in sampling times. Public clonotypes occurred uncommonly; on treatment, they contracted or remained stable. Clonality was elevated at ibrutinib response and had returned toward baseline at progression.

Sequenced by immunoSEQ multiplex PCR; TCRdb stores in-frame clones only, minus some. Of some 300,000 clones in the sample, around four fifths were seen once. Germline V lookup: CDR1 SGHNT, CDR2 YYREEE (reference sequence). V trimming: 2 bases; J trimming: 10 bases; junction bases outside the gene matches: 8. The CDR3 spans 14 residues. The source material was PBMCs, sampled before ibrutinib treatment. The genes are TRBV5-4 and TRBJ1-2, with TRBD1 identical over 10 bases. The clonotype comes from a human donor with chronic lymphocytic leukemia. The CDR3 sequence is CASSLPGTGELYTF. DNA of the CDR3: TGTGCCAGCAGCTTACCCGGGACAGGGGAACTCTACACCTTC.